Listed here are 20 T cell receptor beta chains from one sample, sequenced in a study of cytomegalovirus exposure and HLA in healthy donors. Use of 60 Vbeta and 13 Jbeta primers characterized the PCR. Produced via immunoSEQ multiplex PCR; TCRdb's table is partial and in-frame only. The sample has some 120,000 clones; around 74% are singletons. Sequenced material: PBMCs. Receptors were obtained from a young woman in good health and CMV-seronegative.

This chain connects TRBV28 to TRBJ1-1; 7 bases line up with TRBD1. CDR1 is MDHEN, CDR2 SYDVKM, per germline. V gave up 7 bases and J gave up 5 bases; unmatched junction bases: 19. This CDR3 region has 17 residues. In nucleotides, the CDR3 is TGTGCCAGCACTTTTAGTACACAGGGGATTGAGAGGACTGAAGCTTTCTTT. This translates into CASTFSTQGIERTEAFF.

The chain links TRBV28 to TRBJ1-2; TRBD1 agrees at 9 bases. The CDR3 is 16 residues long. Germline CDR1 MDHEN, CDR2 SYDVKM. V dropped 5 bases and J dropped 3; count of bases not matched to a gene: 10. As DNA, the CDR3 is TGTGCCAGCAGTCTAACGACAGGGGGTCAGCACTATGGCTACACCTTC. It translates to CASSLTTGGQHYGYTF.

The chain uses TRBV28 and TRBJ1-1; 7 bases line up with TRBD1. V lost 6 bases and J lost 2; bases outside the gene matches: 15. Germline V gives CDR1 MDHEN, CDR2 SYDVKM. The CDR3 extends over 17 amino acids. DNA of the CDR3: TGTGCCAGCAGAATTCTGTTTCCGGGACAGATAAACACTGAAGCTTTCTTT. It codes for CASRILFPGQINTEAFF. Full variable domain (remainder filled in from reference TRBV28 and TRBJ1-1): DVKVTQSSRYLVKRTGEKVFLECVQDMDHENMFWYRQDPGLGLRLIYFSYDVKMKEKGDIPEGYSVSREKKERFSLILESASTNQTSMYLCASRILFPGQINTEAFFGQGTRLTVV.

V usage is TRBV4-1 and J usage is TRBJ2-1, with 10 bases that match TRBD2. The V segment lost 8 bases and the J segment 5 bases; nucleotides outside the gene matches: 9. Germline V gene data show CDR1 as MGHRA and CDR2 as YSYEKL. CDR3 length: 15 residues. CDR3 protein: CASGATSGENNEQFF. In DNA form, the CDR3 reads TGCGCCAGCGGGGCCACTAGCGGGGAAAACAATGAGCAGTTCTTC.

V gene TRBV5-1 combines with J gene TRBJ2-7, with D possibly TRBD2 on 6 matching bases. V was clipped by 4 bases and J by 5 bases, with 16 bases between them. There are 14 residues in the CDR3. The germline V gene has CDR1 SGHRS and CDR2 YFSETQ. CDR3 DNA sequence: TGCGCCAGCAGCCCCCCCCTTCCGGGAGACGAGCAGTACTTC. Translating gives CASSPPLPGDEQYF.

This clone was counted a few times. The chain combines TRBV4-2 with TRBJ1-5, with a possible D match to TRBD1 (5 bases). V gave up 2 bases and J gave up 7 bases, with 27 bases separating them. Germline assignment: CDR1 LGHNA and CDR2 YNFKEQ. CDR3 size: 19 residues. CDR3 nucleotides: TGTGCCAGCAGCCAACTCAGGGAGGGGCGTAGGCAACGGGGCCAGCCCCAGCATTTT. Translation: CASSQLREGRRQRGQPQHF.

With respect to this clone: At one end the junction does not follow the germline gene, possibly because of a read error. V gene TRBV5-4 combines with J gene TRBJ2-1, with D possibly TRBD1 on 6 matching bases. CDR3 size: 14 residues. The germline gives CDR1 SGHNT, CDR2 YYREEE (reference sequence). The CDR3 coding sequence is TGTGCCAGCAGCTTTACAGGGTCGACGGAGGTTAAGGTCTTC. Translated, it gives CASSFTGSTEVKVF.

The chain has TRBV2 and TRBJ1-4, with D uncertain. Germline CDR1 SNHLY, CDR2 FYNNEI. With 1 base removed from V and 8 bases from J, the gap between germline ends came to 14 bases. This CDR3 has 15 amino acids. The CDR3 DNA sequence: TGTGCCAGCAGTGAAGGTGGCGCCCCGCGGGAAAAACTGTTTTTT. This gives the protein CASSEGGAPREKLFF. Looking up the rest from reference TRBV2 and TRBJ1-4 gives the full variable domain: EPEVTQTPSHQVTQMGQEVILRCVPISNHLYFYWYRQILGQKVEFLVSFYNNEISEKSEIFDDQFSVERPDGSNFTLKIRSTKLEDSAMYFCASSEGGAPREKLFFGSGTQLSVL.

J is TRBJ2-7 and V is TRBV30; TRBD1 might be the D (6 bases). CDR1 and CDR2 (germline): GTSNPN, SVGIG (reference sequence). Trimming stripped 5 bases from V and 6 bases from J, with 17 bases between. The CDR3 has 13 residues. The CDR3 DNA reads as TGTGCCTGGCACGCAGGGGTGGCAGGCGAGCAGTACTTC. Translated, it gives CAWHAGVAGEQYF.

The rearrangement links TRBV30 to TRBJ1-1, with 9 bases matching TRBD1. CDR1 and CDR2 (germline): GTSNPN, SVGIG (reference sequence). Trimming cost V 2 bases and J 4 bases; bases outside gene matches: 8. There are 15 residues in the CDR3. The CDR3 nucleotides are TGTGCCTGGAGTCCCCCGGACAGGGGTAGCACTGAAGCTTTCTTT. Amino acid sequence: CAWSPPDRGSTEAFF.

The J gene is TRBJ2-7, the V gene TRBV5-1; 8 bases are shared with TRBD2. Germline trimming cut 0 bases from V and 2 bases from J; bases unmatched to any gene: 4. This CDR3 has 15 amino acids. Germline CDR1 is SGHRS and CDR2 is YFSETQ. In nucleotides, the CDR3 is TGCGCCAGCAGCTTGGGGGCGGGGGGCCCCTACGAGCAGTACTTC. Its translation is CASSLGAGGPYEQYF. Supplemented by reference TRBV5-1 and TRBJ2-7, the full variable domain reads KAGVTQTPRYLIKTRGQQVTLSCSPISGHRSVSWYQQTPGQGLQFLFEYFSETQRNKGNFPGRFSGRQFSNSRSEMNVSTLELGDSALYLCASSLGAGGPYEQYFGPGTRLTVT.

V usage is TRBV11-2 and J usage is TRBJ2-7; TRBD2 might be the D (6 bases). The V and J ends lost 0 bases and 0 bases respectively, with 12 bases between them. The CDR3 loop spans 16 amino acids. In germline, CDR1 is SGHAT, CDR2 FQNNGV. The CDR3 loop is CASSLEIAGSSYEQYF. CDR3 bases: TGTGCCAGCAGCTTAGAAATTGCCGGGAGCTCCTACGAGCAGTACTTC.

The chain carries TRBV2 and TRBJ1-1, with 9 bases lining up with TRBD1. CDR1 is SNHLY and CDR2 is FYNNEI in the germline V gene. The trim removed 8 bases at V and 3 bases at J, leaving 4 bases unmatched. This CDR3 spans 13 amino acids. For the CDR3, the DNA is TGTGCCAGCCCGACAGGGGGGTACACTGAAGCTTTCTTT. Translated: CASPTGGYTEAFF.

This clone was recorded a few times. V gene TRBV6-1 combines with J gene TRBJ1-1; tentatively, D is TRBD1 (5 bases). The germline V gene encodes CDR1 MNHNS and CDR2 SASEGT. This CDR3 contains 12 residues. V lost 2 bases and J 10 bases, leaving 11 bases between the germline ends. CDR3 in DNA: TGTGCCAGCAGTGAACCAGGGAGGGTAGCTTTCTTT. Its translation: CASSEPGRVAFF.

The chain carries TRBV28 and TRBJ2-5, with 10 bases identical to TRBD1. Germline V CDR1 and CDR2: MDHEN, SYDVKM. This CDR3 spans 15 amino acids. V trimming: 7 bases; J trimming: 0 bases; junction bases outside the gene matches: 5. The CDR3 DNA reads TGTGCCAGCATTATGGACAGGGGGGACCAAGAGACCCAGTACTTC. Amino acid sequence: CASIMDRGDQETQYF. The entire variable domain, with the rest obtained from reference TRBV28 and TRBJ2-5, is as follows: DVKVTQSSRYLVKRTGEKVFLECVQDMDHENMFWYRQDPGLGLRLIYFSYDVKMKEKGDIPEGYSVSREKKERFSLILESASTNQTSMYLCASIMDRGDQETQYFGPGTRLLVL.

V and J are TRBV6-1 and TRBJ1-1; possible D gene TRBD1, 5 bases. The CDR3 is 14 amino acids. V shed 4 bases and J shed 0 bases, with 9 bases lying between them. Germline V gene sequence: CDR1 MNHNS, CDR2 SASEGT. The CDR3 sequence: CASSGGGLNTEAFF. The CDR3 coding sequence is TGTGCCAGCAGTGGGGGGGGACTGAACACTGAAGCTTTCTTT.

V is TRBV4-1 and J is TRBJ2-2, with 7 bases that match TRBD2. Germline CDR1 reads MGHRA; CDR2 reads YSYEKL. The length of the CDR3 is 15 residues. V lost 0 bases and J lost 7; bases outside the gene matches: 5. Here the CDR3 DNA reads TGCGCCAGCAGCCAAGATAGCGGGCACAACGGGGAGCTGTTTTTT. Amino acid sequence: CASSQDSGHNGELFF.

The chain uses TRBV2 and TRBJ1-1; TRBD1 is a possible D gene (5 bases). There are 15 residues in the CDR3. The germline V gene has CDR1 SNHLY and CDR2 FYNNEI. Trimming left V 0 bases short and J 0 bases short, with 8 bases between. The CDR3 is CASSEAGHLNTEAFF. CDR3 sequence (DNA): TGTGCCAGCAGTGAAGCGGGGCACTTGAACACTGAAGCTTTCTTT.

This clone was counted between two and nine times. The chain uses TRBV28 and TRBJ1-5, with a weak D call TRBD1 (6 bases). Trimming pared 8 bases from V and 5 bases from J, leaving 16 bases between. The CDR3 consists of 14 residues. Germline-derived CDR1 and CDR2 are MDHEN and SYDVKM. CDR3 residues: CASHVLGAHQPQHF. CDR3 nucleotide sequence: TGTGCCAGCCATGTACTGGGGGCGCATCAGCCCCAGCATTTT.

This chain links TRBV27 with TRBJ1-5; D is unclear. The length of the CDR3 is 15 residues. Germline CDR1 reads MNHEY; CDR2 reads SMNVEV (reference sequence). Trimming took 6 bases from V and 5 from J, leaving 17 bases between them. The DNA for the CDR3 is TGTGCCAGCAGAGAGGGCTCTCTGAGGGATCAGCCCCAGCATTTT. Protein sequence: CASREGSLRDQPQHF.